The rows below give T cell receptor beta chains drawn from one sample of a study of PD-L1 blockade in urothelial cancer. Clones were read by immunoSEQ multiplex PCR, and TCRdb kept only the in-frame ones, dropping some. The sample carries tens of thousands of clones, 82% recorded once. The source was PBMCs, collected around atezolizumab (anti-PD-L1) treatment. The receptors stem from a man aged 70-80 years with urothelial cancer. Both conserved end residues are part of each CDR3. D genes are given only for firm matches. A row's size may be missing; if present it is once, few, many or a size class.

15,few,TRBV10-1,TRBJ1-3,NA,CASSESGGGGNTIYF,TGCGCCAGCAGTGAGTCGGGAGGGGGAGGAAACACCATATATTTT
15,NA,TRBV2,TRBJ2-5,TRBD2,CASSDPTSGQETQYF,TGTGCCAGCAGTGACCCTACTAGCGGCCAAGAGACCCAGTACTTC
15,NA,TRBV5-4,TRBJ1-4,TRBD1,CASSQAGGTNEKLFF,TGTGCCAGCAGCCAGGCAGGGGGCACCAATGAAAAACTGTTTTTT
15,NA,TRBV19,TRBJ2-6,TRBD1,CASSRDRVGANVLTF,TGTGCCAGTAGTAGGGACAGGGTTGGGGCCAACGTCCTGACTTTC
14,few,TRBV7-9,TRBJ2-1,NA,CASSLRGGAGEQFF,TGTGCCAGCAGCTTAAGAGGGGGGGCAGGGGAGCAGTTCTTC
14,NA,TRBV7-9,TRBJ2-7,TRBD2,CASSSSGRAYEQYF,TGTGCCAGCAGCTCTAGTGGGAGGGCCTACGAGCAGTACTTC
17,once,TRBV13,TRBJ1-6,TRBD1,CASSGTGGKSYNSPLHF,TGTGCCAGCAGCGGGACAGGGGGCAAATCCTATAATTCACCCCTCCACTTT
13,NA,TRBV9,TRBJ1-4,NA,CASGRGTNEKLFF,TGTGCCAGCGGGCGGGGTACTAATGAAAAACTGTTTTTT
17,NA,TRBV4-2,TRBJ1-2,NA,CASSQDLVGQSPYGYTF,TGTGCCAGCAGCCAAGATCTGGTGGGGCAATCTCCCTATGGCTACACCTTC
15,once,TRBV7-9,TRBJ1-4,NA,CASSLGGGTNEKLFF,TGTGCCAGCAGCTTAGGAGGGGGAACTAATGAAAAACTGTTTTTT
11,once,TRBV20-1,TRBJ1-2,NA,CSARASQVYTF,TGCAGTGCTAGAGCCTCCCAGGTCTACACCTTC
15,NA,TRBV28,TRBJ2-5,NA,CASSNSPTGQETQYF,TGTGCCAGCAGTAACTCCCCGACAGGCCAAGAGACCCAGTACTTC
15,NA,TRBV6-4,TRBJ1-5,TRBD1,CASIQQGSCNQPQHF,TGTGCCAGCATCCAACAGGGGTCATGCAATCAGCCCCAGCATTTT
15,NA,TRBV9,TRBJ1-2,NA,CASSVGLGGGYGYTF,TGTGCCAGCAGCGTCGGGCTGGGCGGAGGCTATGGCTACACCTTC
13,NA,TRBV19,TRBJ2-7,NA,CASSLGVSYEQYF,TGTGCCAGTAGTCTCGGGGTTTCCTACGAGCAGTACTTC
15,NA,TRBV19,TRBJ2-1,NA,CASSIEGAPYNEQFF,TGTGCCAGTAGTATAGAGGGGGCCCCCTACAATGAGCAGTTCTTC
14,NA,TRBV5-1,TRBJ2-7,NA,CASSLGGRAYEQYF,TGCGCCAGCAGCTTGGGGGGCAGAGCCTACGAGCAGTACTTC
15,NA,TRBV28,TRBJ1-2,TRBD1,CASSLLAGGTYGYTF,TGTGCCAGCAGTTTATTGGCAGGGGGCACCTATGGCTACACCTTC
15,NA,TRBV7-2,TRBJ2-7,TRBD2,CASSLRASGAYEQYF,TGTGCCAGCAGCTTACGGGCTAGCGGAGCCTACGAGCAGTACTTC